The rows below give T cell receptor beta chains drawn from one sample of a study of patients and donors after allogeneic stem cell transplantation. TCRdb reprocessed the RT-PCR reads via MiXCR and lists one record per CDR3 protein. The sample includes about 2,600 distinct CDR3 sequences, roughly a sixth seen only once; the top ten take just under 20%. The sequencing input was blood, either unsorted or a sorted T cell fraction (not recorded which). The receptors stem from a human donor who was either an allogeneic HSCT recipient or a stem cell or donor lymphocyte infusion donor (not recorded which). It is not recorded whose cells these are; they may come from a transplant donor. The CDR3 runs from the conserved cysteine through the conserved F or W. The D gene is left open where the match is weak. Size tells how often a clone was seen (once, few, many) or the class of an expanded clone, and some rows leave it out.

j_gene | d_gene | abundance | v_gene | CDR3nt | CDR3aa
TRBJ2-2 | - | - | TRBV7-8 | TGTGCCAGCAGCCTACTGGGACCGAGAGGCGGGGAGCTGTTTTTT | CASSLLGPRGGELFF
TRBJ1-1 | - | - | TRBV7-8 | TGTGCCAGCAGCTTAGGCCGGGGGTGGAACACTGAAGCTTTCTTT | CASSLGRGWNTEAFF
TRBJ1-1 | - | - | TRBV5-4 | TGTGCCAGCAGCTTGTTTTGGGGGGCAGTTTTCTTT | CASSLFWGAVFF
TRBJ2-3 | TRBD2 | - | TRBV2 | TGTGCCAGCAGGGGACTAGCGGGAGGAGGCGATACGCAGTATTTT | CASRGLAGGGDTQYF
TRBJ2-3 | TRBD2 | - | TRBV11-3 | TGTGCCAGCAGCGCCGGACTAGCGGGAGGAGGCTCGCAGTATTTT | CASSAGLAGGGSQYF
TRBJ2-1 | TRBD2 | - | TRBV4-3 | TGCGCCAGCAGCCAAGATGCCGGGGGGGTATACAATGAGCAGTTCTTC | CASSQDAGGVYNEQFF
TRBJ2-1 | - | - | TRBV2 | TGTGCCAGCAGACAGTGGGCTGGGGTGGAGCAGTTCTTC | CASRQWAGVEQFF
TRBJ2-2 | - | few | TRBV5-5 | TGTGCCAGCAGGCCCGGGCAGGGGACCGGGGAGCTGTTTTTT | CASRPGQGTGELFF
TRBJ2-1 | - | medium-sized | TRBV29-1 | TGCAGCGTTGAGCCCGAGCAGTTCTTC | CSVEPEQFF
TRBJ2-1 | - | once | TRBV5-5 | TGTGCCAGCAGCTTTCCCAGGGCCAATGAGCAGTTCTTC | CASSFPRANEQFF
TRBJ1-1 | - | few | TRBV7-8 | TGTGCCAGCAGCTCTTCTACAGGGAACTACGGGGCTTTCTTT | CASSSSTGNYGAFF
TRBJ2-5 | TRBD1 | - | TRBV7-9 | TGTGCCAGCAGCCCAGGGGGTTACCAAGAGACCCAGTACTTC | CASSPGGYQETQYF
TRBJ1-1 | - | - | TRBV7-2 | TGTGCCAGCAAAGCCGCCCGTGGGAACACTGAAGCTTTCTTT | CASKAARGNTEAFF